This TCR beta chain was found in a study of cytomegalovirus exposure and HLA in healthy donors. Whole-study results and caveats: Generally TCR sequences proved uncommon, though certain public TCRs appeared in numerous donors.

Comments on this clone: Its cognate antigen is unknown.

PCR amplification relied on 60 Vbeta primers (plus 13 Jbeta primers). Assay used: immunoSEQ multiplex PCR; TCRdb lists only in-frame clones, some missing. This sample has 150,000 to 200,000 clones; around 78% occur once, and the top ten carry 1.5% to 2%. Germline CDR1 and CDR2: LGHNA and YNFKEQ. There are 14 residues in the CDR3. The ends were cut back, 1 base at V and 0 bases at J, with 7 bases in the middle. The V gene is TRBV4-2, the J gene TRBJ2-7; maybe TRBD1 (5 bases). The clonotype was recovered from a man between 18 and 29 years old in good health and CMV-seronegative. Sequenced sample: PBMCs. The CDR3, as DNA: TGTGCCAGCAGCCAAGGACAGAGCTCCTACGAGCAGTACTTC. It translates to CASSQGQSSYEQYF.